Following are 6 T cell receptor beta chains from one sample sequenced in a study of T-cell memory formation after mild COVID-19. TCRdb itself ran the 5' RACE reads through MiXCR, one entry per CDR3 protein. The sample lists about 170,000 distinct CDR3 sequences, roughly 13% occurring once. The sample was PBMCs or a T cell subset sorted from them (not recorded which). All receptors come from a man between 18 and 35 years old who had mild COVID-19 (a few samples of this study predate the infection). Cell type and time point are not known.

The table lists this clonotype with a few counts. The V gene is TRBV3-1, the J gene TRBJ1-1, with TRBD1 as a possible D gene (6 bases). Trimming stripped 1 base from V and 5 bases from J, with 11 bases between. CDR1 LGHDT and CDR2 YNNKEL come from the germline V gene (reference sequence). This CDR3 contains 14 residues. CDR3 in amino acids: CASSQARGATEAFF. DNA for the CDR3: TGTGCCAGCAGCCAAGCCAGGGGAGCGACTGAAGCTTTCTTT.

The chain uses TRBV28 and TRBJ1-6; D gene uncertain. Germline lookup yields CDR1 MDHEN and CDR2 SYDVKM. The V and J ends lost 5 bases and 11 bases respectively, with 16 bases between them. The CDR3 runs to 14 residues. This CDR3 reads CASSVRASRAPLHF. The CDR3 bases are TGTGCCAGCAGTGTCCGGGCATCCCGAGCACCCCTCCACTTT. The full variable domain, in which reference TRBV28 and TRBJ1-6 provide the parts outside the CDR3, is DVKVTQSSRYLVKRTGEKVFLECVQDMDHENMFWYRQDPGLGLRLIYFSYDVKMKEKGDIPEGYSVSREKKERFSLILESASTNQTSMYLCASSVRASRAPLHFGNGTRLTVT.

This clonotype appeared a few times. J is TRBJ2-1 and V is TRBV12-3 or TRBV12-4; TRBD1 is a possible D gene (6 bases). V was clipped by 5 bases and J by 4 bases, with 12 bases between them. The CDR3 contains 14 residues. The CDR3 sequence is CASSPVTGYNEQFF. CDR3 sequence (DNA): TGTGCCAGCAGTCCCGTCACAGGGTACAATGAGCAGTTCTTC.

The chain has TRBV7-6 and TRBJ1-3, with D perhaps matching TRBD1 (5 bases). Germline V CDR1 and CDR2: SGHVS, FNYEAQ. Trimming removed 1 base from V and 4 bases from J, with 14 bases in between. The CDR3 consists of 16 residues. The DNA of the CDR3 is TGTGCCAGCAGCTTAGAAGGTCCGGGGACGGGAAACACCATATATTTT. The encoded protein is CASSLEGPGTGNTIYF.

Regarding this clonotype: The limits of the CDR3 on the DNA are not certain, so only TCRdb's listed CDR3 is given. The rearrangement uses TRBV21-1 and TRBJ2-7; TRBD2 reflects the table's D call only, with no check against the DNA. TRBV21-1 is an annotated pseudogene. Including both end residues, the CDR3 is 16 amino acids long. The CDR3 region is CASSKVGGGSSYEQYF.

The V call is TRBV7-9, the J call TRBJ2-5; 11 bases are a match to TRBD2. Germline V gene sequence: CDR1 SEHNR, CDR2 FQNEAQ (reference sequence). The CDR3 extends over 16 amino acids. V lost 5 bases and J lost 2; bases outside the gene matches: 7. The CDR3 bases are TGTGCCAGCAGCAGGGGACTAGCGGTCGGTCAAGAGACCCAGTACTTC. As protein: CASSRGLAVGQETQYF.